This T cell receptor (beta chain) was sequenced for a study of immune evolution from preneoplasia to lung adenocarcinoma. General study points: Normal lung had the highest top T cell clone frequencies. Normal lung had highest clonality; later lesions appeared denser, more diverse.

After removal of 2 bases from V and 5 bases from J, the junction contained 7 bases not matched to a gene. The germline V gene encodes CDR1 MNHNS and CDR2 SASEGT. The CDR3 consists of 16 residues. The method was immunoSEQ multiplex PCR; TCRdb's version includes in-frame clones alone and lacks a portion of them. The profile shows approximately 4,300 clones, approximately 69% of them singletons. Patient tissue came from resections in Japan or China, 2014–2017. Each case's diagnosis was confirmed by two pathologists on H&E. Turning to this clone: Its antigen is not known.

The source of this sequence is a person aged 60 to 85 with lung adenocarcinoma. The chain links TRBV6-1 to TRBJ2-2; TRBD2 matches 8 bases. Sample: FFPE adjacent normal lung tissue. The CDR3 region is CASSEWGSGTTGELFF. Written as DNA, the CDR3 is TGTGCCAGCAGTGAATGGGGTAGCGGGACGACCGGGGAGCTGTTTTTT.